The 21 T cell receptor beta chains listed next were all sequenced from one sample in a study of blood T cells in healthy people across ages (dated by TCRdb to 2013 to 2016). The library was made by 5' RACE. For sequencing, an Illumina HiSeq 2500 was employed. A second PCR of roughly 6 to 11 cycles was run with a J-beta primer mix and a sample-barcoded 5' primer. TCRdb cleaned the public reads at Q25 with fastp, built clones with MiXCR and kept in-frame beta chains. Rows with one shared CDR3 protein collapse into an entry with the most common genes and DNA. Present in this sample are about 1 million distinct CDR3 sequences, less than 50% of which were seen just once. Of the sample, about 20% is held by the ten largest clones. Sequenced sample: blood. The receptors derive from a woman aged 55-69 years in good health.

V gene TRBV7-8 combines with J gene TRBJ2-2, with a tentative D call TRBD1 (6 bases). The CDR3 sequence is 16 residues long. Germline V gene sequence: CDR1 SGHVS, CDR2 FQNEAQ. Trimming took off 1 base at V and 5 bases at J, with 14 bases between the two ends. CDR3 sequence: CASSLVRFGTTGELFF. CDR3 in DNA: TGTGCCAGCAGCTTAGTGAGGTTCGGGACAACCGGGGAGCTGTTTTTT.

As DNA, the CDR3 is TGCAGCGTACCCAGGGGCATCCATGAGCAGTACTTC. This encodes CSVPRGIHEQYF. The rearrangement joins TRBV29-1 to TRBJ2-7; tentative D call: TRBD1 (6 bases). Deletions cut 6 bases from V and 7 bases from J, with 16 bases between. Germline CDR1 SQVTM, CDR2 ANQGSEA. CDR3 length equals 12 residues.

The chain links TRBV27 to TRBJ1-5, with D tentatively TRBD1 (6 bases). Germline CDR1 reads MNHEY; CDR2 reads SMNVEV (reference sequence). The CDR3 consists of 15 residues. V gave up 5 bases and J gave up 2 bases, with 13 bases separating them. The CDR3 spells CASSPYSGGNQPQHF. The CDR3 DNA sequence: TGTGCCAGCAGTCCATATTCAGGGGGCAATCAGCCCCAGCATTTT.

Here the CDR3 DNA reads TGTGCCAGCAGGATTAGCGGGAGGGACACAGATACGCAGTATTTT. It encodes CASRISGRDTDTQYF. The rearrangement links TRBV2 to TRBJ2-3; 11 bases are shared with TRBD2. V shed 6 bases and J 2 bases; nucleotides not matched to a gene: 4. Per germline, CDR1 SNHLY and CDR2 FYNNEI. This CDR3 has 15 amino acids.

CDR3 in DNA: TGTGCCATCAGTACCGGGACAGATAACTATGGCTACACCTTC. Its protein product is CAISTGTDNYGYTF. This chain links TRBV10-3 with TRBJ1-2, with TRBD1 matching over 7 bases. Per germline, CDR1 ENHRY and CDR2 SYGVKD. The CDR3 contains 14 residues. The junction had 4 bases not matched to a gene; V was cut back by 5 bases and J by 1 base.

The table lists this clonotype with many counts. The gene calls are TRBV29-1 and TRBJ2-5; D remains ambiguous. Germline CDR1 reads SQVTM; CDR2 reads ANQGSEA. The germline V and J ends were trimmed by 7 bases and 4 bases, with 13 bases remaining between them. The CDR3 spans 12 residues. For the CDR3, the DNA is TGCAGCGGATTACTGCTGGGAGAGACCCAGTACTTC. Its translation: CSGLLLGETQYF. The full variable domain, completed using reference TRBV29-1 and TRBJ2-5, is SAVISQKPSRDICQRGTSLTIQCQVDSQVTMMFWYRQQPGQSLTLIATANQGSEATYESGFVIDKFPISRPNLTFSTLTVSNMSPEDSSIYLCSGLLLGETQYFGPGTRLLVL.

The sample holds a few counts of this clonotype. This chain uses TRBV12-3 or TRBV12-4 with TRBJ1-1; D not certain. Between the trimmed V and J ends, which lost 3 bases and 2 bases, there was a span of 4 bases. The CDR3 totals 12 residues. The CDR3 sequence is CASSFRNTEAFF. The CDR3 DNA is TGTGCCAGCAGTTTTCGAAACACTGAAGCTTTCTTT.

This chain connects TRBV6-2 or TRBV6-3 to TRBJ2-1, with D tentatively TRBD1 (6 bases). The CDR3 contains 14 residues. Trimming shortened V by 5 bases and J by 6 bases, and 14 bases separated the two germline ends. Looked up from germline, CDR1 is MNHEY and CDR2 is SVGEGT. The CDR3 here is CASSKRQGLNEQFF. The CDR3, as DNA: TGTGCCAGCAGTAAGCGGCAGGGGCTCAATGAGCAGTTCTTC.

The chain carries TRBV2 and TRBJ1-2; 9 bases are a match to TRBD1. Germline CDR1 is SNHLY and CDR2 is FYNNEI. V shed 6 bases and J 4 bases; nucleotides not matched to a gene: 15. The length of the CDR3 is 17 residues. The CDR3 DNA follows: TGTGCCAGCAGGAGGGTGGGACAGGGCCCTCTCTCCTATGGCTACACCTTC. As protein: CASRRVGQGPLSYGYTF.

This clonotype was seen a single time. The chain uses TRBV4-1 and TRBJ2-2; unclear D gene. Looked up from germline, CDR1 is MGHRA and CDR2 is YSYEKL. The CDR3 runs 12 residues. V gave up 5 bases and J gave up 4 bases, with 5 bases separating them. As DNA, the CDR3 is TGCGCCAGCAGCTATCGCACCGGGGAGCTGTTTTTT. It is translated as CASSYRTGELFF.

In its sample, this clonotype was seen a few times. The rearrangement uses TRBV28 and TRBJ2-1; 10 nucleotides agree with TRBD2. CDR1 and CDR2 (germline): MDHEN, SYDVKM. V lost 5 bases to trimming and J lost 6 bases; unmatched junction nucleotides: 4. The CDR3 extends over 14 amino acids. This CDR3 reads CASSQTSGPNEQFF. The CDR3 region has the DNA TGTGCCAGCAGTCAGACTAGCGGGCCCAATGAGCAGTTCTTC. Together with reference TRBV28 and TRBJ2-1, the CDR3 gives the full variable domain: DVKVTQSSRYLVKRTGEKVFLECVQDMDHENMFWYRQDPGLGLRLIYFSYDVKMKEKGDIPEGYSVSREKKERFSLILESASTNQTSMYLCASSQTSGPNEQFFGPGTRLTVL.

A note on this clonotype: The germline gene is not matched at one end of the junction; a read error may be the cause. The chain is built from TRBV20-1 and TRBJ2-1, with TRBD2 matching over 11 bases. The V gene's germline CDR1 is DFQATT and CDR2 SNEGSKA (reference sequence). The CDR3 length is 15 residues. The CDR3 bases are TGCAGTGCTTCAGGTCTAGCGGGAGGTTACAATGGGCAGTTCTTC. The encoded protein is CSASGLAGGYNGQFF.

This clonotype has a handful of counts. The chain employs TRBV4-2 and TRBJ2-1; maybe TRBD2 (6 bases). Trimming removed 3 bases from V and 1 base from J, with 13 bases in between. There are 16 residues in the CDR3. CDR1 and CDR2 (germline): LGHNA, YNFKEQ. The CDR3 coding sequence is TGTGCCAGCAGCCAGGTATCTAGCGCGTCCTACAATGAGCAGTTCTTC. It yields the protein CASSQVSSASYNEQFF.

This clonotype was counted only a few times. The chain carries TRBV5-4 and TRBJ2-7, with 10 bases lining up with TRBD2. The junction had 8 bases not matched to a gene; V was cut back by 3 bases and J by 2 bases. CDR1 and CDR2 (germline): SGHNT, YYREEE (reference sequence). The CDR3 runs 16 residues. The CDR3 DNA reads as TGTGCCAGCAGCTCTACCCCGGGACTAGCGACCTACGAGCAGTACTTC. It translates to CASSSTPGLATYEQYF.

The V gene is TRBV29-1, the J gene TRBJ2-5; 12 nucleotides agree with TRBD1. The CDR3 is 15 amino acids. V lost 5 bases to trimming and J lost 1 base; unmatched junction nucleotides: 5. CDR1 is SQVTM, CDR2 ANQGSEA, per germline. CDR3 region: CSVLGTGGSQETQYF. The CDR3 nucleotides read TGCAGCGTTCTTGGGACAGGGGGCAGCCAAGAGACCCAGTACTTC. The variable domain in full, completed from reference TRBV29-1 and TRBJ2-5, reads SAVISQKPSRDICQRGTSLTIQCQVDSQVTMMFWYRQQPGQSLTLIATANQGSEATYESGFVIDKFPISRPNLTFSTLTVSNMSPEDSSIYLCSVLGTGGSQETQYFGPGTRLLVL.

The rearrangement links TRBV2 to TRBJ2-5; tentatively, D is TRBD2 (6 bases). Germline assignment: CDR1 SNHLY and CDR2 FYNNEI. CDR3 size: 17 residues. Deletions cut 4 bases from V and 11 bases from J, with 29 bases between. CDR3 amino acids: CASSGEILRGTTNEQYF. CDR3 bases: TGTGCCAGCAGTGGGGAGATCCTCCGGGGGACGACTAATGAGCAGTACTTC.

The chain has TRBV5-6 and TRBJ2-1; D is uncertain. Germline V gene sequence: CDR1 SGHDT, CDR2 YYEEEE. The CDR3 sequence is 13 residues long. V dropped 4 bases and J dropped 3 bases, with 8 bases sitting between them. CDR3 region: CASSTDNYNEQFF. The CDR3 DNA is TGTGCCAGCAGCACCGACAACTACAATGAGCAGTTCTTC.

The genes are TRBV13 and TRBJ2-4, with D perhaps matching TRBD1 (5 bases). Looked up from germline, CDR1 is PRHDT and CDR2 is FYEKMQ (reference sequence). V was cut by 5 bases and J by 13 bases, with 18 bases left in between. This CDR3 is built from 13 residues. The CDR3 here is CASSPQQVGPQYF. The CDR3 region has the DNA TGTGCCAGCAGCCCCCAACAGGTCGGTCCGCAGTACTTC.

The chain uses TRBV7-2 and TRBJ1-4; D possibly corresponds to TRBD1 (5 bases). The germline V and J ends were trimmed by 6 bases and 3 bases, with 23 bases remaining between them. The CDR3 length is 18 residues. Germline CDR1 is SGHTA and CDR2 is FQGNSA. The CDR3 loop is CASSPDSETATSNEKLFF. Written as DNA, the CDR3 is TGTGCCAGCAGTCCCGACAGTGAAACTGCAACCTCTAATGAAAAACTGTTTTTT.

The V call is TRBV21-1, the J call TRBJ1-1; the D call of TRBD1 is as the table states it, not checked on the DNA. TRBV21-1 has pseudogene status. The CDR3 is made up of 14 amino acids. CDR3 amino acids: CASSKAGDWTEAFF. CDR3 bases: TGTGCCAGCAGCAAAGCAGGGGATTGGACTGAAGCTTTCTTT.

The CDR3 region has the DNA TGTGCCAGCAGCTTATTAGGGGAGGGCACTGAAGCTTTCTTT. Protein sequence: CASSLLGEGTEAFF. The chain employs TRBV7-9 and TRBJ1-1, with D possibly being TRBD1 (5 bases). The germline CDR1 and CDR2 sequences are SEHNR and FQNEAQ (reference sequence). V was cut by 2 bases and J by 4 bases, with 11 bases left in between. CDR3 length: 14 amino acids. Supplemented by reference TRBV7-9 and TRBJ1-1, the full variable domain reads DTGVSQNPRHKITKRGQNVTFRCDPISEHNRLYWYRQTLGQGPEFLTYFQNEAQLEKSRLLSDRFSAERPKGSFSTLEIQRTEQGDSAMYLCASSLLGEGTEAFFGQGTRLTVV.